This T cell receptor (beta chain) was found in a study of T cells expressing NK-cell markers. As for the study in general: Sequenced donors, eight in total, included seven who were HCMV-seropositive and one who was seronegative.

Template switching by 5'RACE with UMIs generated the TCR beta cDNA. TCRdb reprocessed the 5' RACE reads and keeps a single row for each CDR3 protein, giving no DNA. The sample's table shows 150,000 to 180,000 distinct CDR3 sequences. The germline V gene encodes CDR1 SGHVS and CDR2 FNYEAQ. The CDR3 spans 15 residues. The material sequenced was blood T cells: a sorted CD56 or NKG2C T cell subset, CD4+ or CD8+ T cells, or bulk PBMC T cells (not recorded which). The chain combines TRBV7-6 with TRBJ2-5; TCRdb's D gene call, TRBD2, goes unchecked for lack of DNA. The TCR comes from a woman aged 50 to 60 in good health. CDR3 protein: CASSLEAGGRETQYF.